Given below is one TCR beta chain in context. The target antigen is unknown. Germline CDR1 LGHNA, CDR2 YSLEER. The ends were cut back, 4 bases at V and 8 bases at J, with 23 bases in the middle. This CDR3 is 17 amino acids long. The method was immunoSEQ multiplex PCR; TCRdb's version includes in-frame clones alone and lacks a portion of them. Of some 90,000 clones in the sample, about 83% were seen once. This sample is drawn from a study of cytomegalovirus exposure and HLA in healthy donors. Findings and limits, study-wide: The classifier was said to identify cytomegalovirus status with high specificity and sensitivity. It was about 150 TCR beta chains that were listed as cytomegalovirus-associated. Researchers reported that a few CMV-associated chains were confirmed in vitro as CMV antigen-specific.

This receptor was identified in a young woman in good health and CMV-seronegative. Sequenced material: PBMCs. The V call is TRBV4-3, the J call TRBJ1-4, with D possibly TRBD1 on 5 matching bases. The CDR3 spells CASSRRGVGVLREKLFF. In DNA, the CDR3 is TGCGCCAGCAGCCGGCGCGGCGTAGGGGTCTTACGAGAAAAACTGTTTTTT.